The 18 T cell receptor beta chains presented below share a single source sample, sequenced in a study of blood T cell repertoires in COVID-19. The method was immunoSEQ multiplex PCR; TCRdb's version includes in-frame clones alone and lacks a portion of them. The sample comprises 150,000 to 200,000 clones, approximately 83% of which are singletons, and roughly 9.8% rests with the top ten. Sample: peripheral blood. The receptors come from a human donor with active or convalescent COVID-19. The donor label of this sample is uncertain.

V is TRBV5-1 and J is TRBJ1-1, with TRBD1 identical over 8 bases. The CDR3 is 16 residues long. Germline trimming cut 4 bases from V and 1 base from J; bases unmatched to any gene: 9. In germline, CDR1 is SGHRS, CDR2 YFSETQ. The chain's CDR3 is CASSLDGQGPNTEAFF. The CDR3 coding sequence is TGCGCCAGCAGCCTGGACGGACAGGGCCCGAACACTGAAGCTTTCTTT. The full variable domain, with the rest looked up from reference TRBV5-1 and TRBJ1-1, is KAGVTQTPRYLIKTRGQQVTLSCSPISGHRSVSWYQQTPGQGLQFLFEYFSETQRNKGNFPGRFSGRQFSNSRSEMNVSTLELGDSALYLCASSLDGQGPNTEAFFGQGTRLTVV.

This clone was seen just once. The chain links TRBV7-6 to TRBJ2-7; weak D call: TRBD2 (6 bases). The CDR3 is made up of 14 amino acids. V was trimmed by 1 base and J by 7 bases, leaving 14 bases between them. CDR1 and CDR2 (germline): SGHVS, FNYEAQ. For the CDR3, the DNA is TGTGCCAGCAGCTTAGAGTCTGGGGCGGGGGAGCAGTACTTC. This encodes CASSLESGAGEQYF.

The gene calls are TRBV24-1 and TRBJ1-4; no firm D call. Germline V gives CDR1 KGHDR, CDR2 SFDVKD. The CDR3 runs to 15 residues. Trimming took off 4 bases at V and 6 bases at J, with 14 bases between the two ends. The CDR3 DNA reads TGTGCCACCAGTGACCCCGGCGGTCGAGATGAAAAACTGTTTTTT. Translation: CATSDPGGRDEKLFF.

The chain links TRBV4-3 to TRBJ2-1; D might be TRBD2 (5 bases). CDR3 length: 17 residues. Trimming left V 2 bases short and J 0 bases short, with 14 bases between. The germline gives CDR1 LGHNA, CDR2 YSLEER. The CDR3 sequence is CASSQLGLASSYNEQFF. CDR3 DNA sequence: TGCGCCAGCAGCCAACTCGGACTCGCTAGCTCCTACAATGAGCAGTTCTTC.

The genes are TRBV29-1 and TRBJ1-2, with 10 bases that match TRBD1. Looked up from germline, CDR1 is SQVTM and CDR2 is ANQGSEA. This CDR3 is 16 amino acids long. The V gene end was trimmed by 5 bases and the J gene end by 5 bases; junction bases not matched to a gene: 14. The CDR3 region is CSVSGGQGRRGYGYTF. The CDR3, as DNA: TGCAGCGTTTCGGGGGGACAGGGGCGGCGAGGGTATGGCTACACCTTC.

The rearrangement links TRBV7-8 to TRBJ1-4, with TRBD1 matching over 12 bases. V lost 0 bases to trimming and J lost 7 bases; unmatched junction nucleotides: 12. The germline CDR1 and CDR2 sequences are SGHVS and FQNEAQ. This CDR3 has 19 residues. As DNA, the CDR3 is TGTGCCAGCAGCTTAGCCGTTAGGGGACAGGGGGCCAAGGGTGAAAAACTGTTTTTT. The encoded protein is CASSLAVRGQGAKGEKLFF.

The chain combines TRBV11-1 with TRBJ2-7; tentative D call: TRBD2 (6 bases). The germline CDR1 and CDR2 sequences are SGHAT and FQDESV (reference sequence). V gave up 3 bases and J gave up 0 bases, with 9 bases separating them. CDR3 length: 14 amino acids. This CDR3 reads CASSLTGVSYEQYF. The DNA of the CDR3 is TGTGCCAGCAGCTTGACGGGGGTCTCCTACGAGCAGTACTTC.

CDR3 region: CASSPESGRASHEQYF. CDR3 DNA sequence: TGTGCCAGCTCACCAGAAAGCGGGAGGGCATCCCACGAGCAGTACTTC. The chain carries TRBV18 and TRBJ2-7, with TRBD2 matching 10 bases. The CDR3 is 16 residues long. Unmatched junction bases numbered 9, after V lost 2 bases and J lost 5 bases. Germline CDR1 KGHSH, CDR2 LQKENI.

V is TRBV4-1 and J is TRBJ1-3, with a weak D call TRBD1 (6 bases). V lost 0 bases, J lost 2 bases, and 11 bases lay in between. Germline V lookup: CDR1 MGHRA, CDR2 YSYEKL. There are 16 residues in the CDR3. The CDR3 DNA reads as TGCGCCAGCAGCCAAGAAAGGGGGGGACCTGGAAACACCATATATTTT. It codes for CASSQERGGPGNTIYF.

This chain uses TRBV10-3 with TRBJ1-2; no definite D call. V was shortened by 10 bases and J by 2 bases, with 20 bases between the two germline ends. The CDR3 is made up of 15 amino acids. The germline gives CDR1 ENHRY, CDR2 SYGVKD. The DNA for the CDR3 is TGTGCCACCATAGTCGCCACCAGCGGGAACTATGGCTACACCTTC. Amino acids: CATIVATSGNYGYTF.

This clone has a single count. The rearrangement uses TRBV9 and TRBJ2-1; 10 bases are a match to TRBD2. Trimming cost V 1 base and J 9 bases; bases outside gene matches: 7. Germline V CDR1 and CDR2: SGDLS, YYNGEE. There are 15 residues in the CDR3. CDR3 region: CASSVIGTSESEQFF. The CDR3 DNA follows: TGTGCCAGCAGCGTAATCGGGACTAGCGAAAGTGAGCAGTTCTTC.

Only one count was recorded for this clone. The CDR3 DNA is TGTGCCAGCAGCTTCTCCCCTACAGGGGGCGCGAGGACTGAAGCTTTCTTT. As protein: CASSFSPTGGARTEAFF. The V and J genes are TRBV7-2 and TRBJ1-1; 9 positions agree with TRBD1. This CDR3 contains 17 residues. Germline loops: CDR1 SGHTA, CDR2 FQGNSA. Losses at the gene ends were 3 bases for V and 5 bases for J; bases not matched to a gene: 13.

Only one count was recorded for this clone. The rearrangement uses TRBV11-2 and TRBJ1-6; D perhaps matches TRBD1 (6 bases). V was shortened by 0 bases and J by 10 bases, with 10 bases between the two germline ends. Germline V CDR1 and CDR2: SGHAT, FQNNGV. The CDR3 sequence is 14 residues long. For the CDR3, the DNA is TGTGCCAGCAGCTTAGACCTCAGGGGATCACCCCTCCACTTT. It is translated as CASSLDLRGSPLHF.

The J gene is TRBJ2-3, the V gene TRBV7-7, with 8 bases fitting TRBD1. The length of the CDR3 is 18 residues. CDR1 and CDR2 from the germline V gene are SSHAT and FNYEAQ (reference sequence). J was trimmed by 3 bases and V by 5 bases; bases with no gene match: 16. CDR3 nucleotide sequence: TGTGCCAGCAGCCCCGAGTTGTGGGCAGGGGGCCGGACAGATACGCAGTATTTT. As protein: CASSPELWAGGRTDTQYF.

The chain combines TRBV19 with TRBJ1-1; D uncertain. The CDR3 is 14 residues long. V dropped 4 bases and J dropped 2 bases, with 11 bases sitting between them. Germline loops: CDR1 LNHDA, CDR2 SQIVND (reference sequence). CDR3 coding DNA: TGTGCCAGTAGTAAAGGCAGACTTAACACTGAAGCTTTCTTT. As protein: CASSKGRLNTEAFF.

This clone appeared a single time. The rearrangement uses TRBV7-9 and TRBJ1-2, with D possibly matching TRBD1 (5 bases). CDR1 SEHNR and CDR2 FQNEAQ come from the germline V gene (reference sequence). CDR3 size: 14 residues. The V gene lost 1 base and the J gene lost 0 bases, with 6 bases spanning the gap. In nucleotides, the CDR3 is TGTGCCAGCAGCTTAGGGGGGGCTAACTATGGCTACACCTTC. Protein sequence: CASSLGGANYGYTF.

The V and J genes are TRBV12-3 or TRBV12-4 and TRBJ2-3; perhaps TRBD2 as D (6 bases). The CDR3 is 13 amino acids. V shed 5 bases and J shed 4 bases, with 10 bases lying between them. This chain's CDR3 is CASSLLAPDTQYF. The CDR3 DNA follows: TGTGCCAGCAGTCTCCTAGCGCCAGATACGCAGTATTTT.

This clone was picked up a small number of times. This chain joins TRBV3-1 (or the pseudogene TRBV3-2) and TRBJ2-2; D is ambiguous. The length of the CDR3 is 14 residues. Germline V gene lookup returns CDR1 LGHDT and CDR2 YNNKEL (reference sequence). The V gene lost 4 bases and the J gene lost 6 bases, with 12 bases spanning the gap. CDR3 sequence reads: CASSPSVGAGELFF. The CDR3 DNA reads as TGTGCCAGCAGCCCGTCCGTTGGAGCCGGGGAGCTGTTTTTT.